Included here is one TCR beta chain sequence, with context. This specimen comes from a study of blood T cell repertoires in COVID-19. Across the study: Samples came from the United States, Italy and Spain, spanning acute and convalescent COVID-19. PBMCs, B-cell-depleted T cells, or T cells provided the cDNA or gDNA that made up the material.

In the original processing: Counts of nucleated cells, estimated from reference gene primer amplification, were obtained. This table comes from immunoSEQ multiplex PCR, and its TCRdb copy is limited to in-frame clones, with some not included. Clone size and V and J calls were adopted from that table, with D and trimming inferred from the DNA. The repertoire holds some 220,000 clones, with about three quarters as singletons. The V segment lost 3 bases and the J segment 4 bases; nucleotides outside the gene matches: 7. This CDR3 spans 15 amino acids. Germline V lookup: CDR1 KGHDR, CDR2 SFDVKD. Sequencing used peripheral blood. The rearrangement joins TRBV24-1 to TRBJ2-5; 7 bases map to TRBD1. This sequence originates from a woman aged 70-85 years with acute or convalescent COVID-19. CDR3 DNA: TGTGCCACCAGTGATCCAAGGGACAGCTTAGAGACCCAGTACTTC. It translates to CATSDPRDSLETQYF.